This passage covers 13 T cell receptor beta chains from one sample sequenced in a study of cytomegalovirus exposure and HLA in healthy donors. Both 60 Vbeta primers and 13 Jbeta primers went into the PCR. The protocol was immunoSEQ multiplex PCR, while the TCRdb copy is restricted to in-frame clones and leaves out a portion. The sample table sets out 100,000 to 150,000 clones. The specimen was PBMCs. These TCRs come from a middle-aged woman in good health and CMV-seropositive.

V and J are TRBV6-1 and TRBJ1-4; 7 nucleotides agree with TRBD1. The germline gives CDR1 MNHNS, CDR2 SASEGT. J was trimmed by 8 bases and V by 5 bases; bases with no gene match: 11. The CDR3 contains 15 residues. The DNA of the CDR3 is TGTGCCAGCAGTAAGCCGACAGGGATTGGGGAAAAACTGTTTTTT. Translating it yields CASSKPTGIGEKLFF.

The V and J genes are TRBV28 and TRBJ2-1, with TRBD2 matching over 13 bases. V shed 4 bases, J shed 5 bases, and the junction held 11 bases outside the gene matches. Looked up from germline, CDR1 is MDHEN and CDR2 is SYDVKM. This CDR3 is 18 amino acids long. The CDR3 loop reads CASSSDGLAGVRDNEQFF. The CDR3 bases are TGTGCCAGCAGTTCAGATGGACTAGCGGGAGTGAGGGACAATGAGCAGTTCTTC. Looking up the rest from reference TRBV28 and TRBJ2-1 gives the full variable domain: DVKVTQSSRYLVKRTGEKVFLECVQDMDHENMFWYRQDPGLGLRLIYFSYDVKMKEKGDIPEGYSVSREKKERFSLILESASTNQTSMYLCASSSDGLAGVRDNEQFFGPGTRLTVL.

J is TRBJ2-1 and V is TRBV5-1, with 8 nucleotides matching TRBD2. Per the germline V gene, CDR1 is SGHRS and CDR2 is YFSETQ. Trimming removed 4 bases from V and 8 bases from J; junction bases left unmatched: 11. This CDR3 has 15 amino acids. In DNA form, the CDR3 reads TGCGCCAGCAGCGCCTCCGGTGGGACTAGTCATGAGCAGTTCTTC. This translates into CASSASGGTSHEQFF.

The rearrangement uses TRBV29-1 and TRBJ2-2; possible D gene TRBD1, 5 bases. The V end lost 6 bases, the J end lost 5 bases, and 10 bases lay between the germline ends. The germline V gene encodes CDR1 SQVTM and CDR2 ANQGSEA. CDR3 length equals 12 residues. The CDR3 region has the DNA TGCAGCGTCTCTGACAGAACCGGGGAGCTGTTTTTT. This sequence encodes CSVSDRTGELFF.

This chain links TRBV29-1 with TRBJ1-3, with TRBD1 matching over 7 bases. The trim removed 7 bases at V and 7 bases at J, leaving 10 bases unmatched. Per the germline V gene, CDR1 is SQVTM and CDR2 is ANQGSEA. CDR3 size: 13 residues. The CDR3 is CSAHGGGWNTIYF. As DNA, the CDR3 is TGCAGCGCACACGGAGGGGGCTGGAACACCATATATTTT.

CDR3 sequence (DNA): TGTGCCAGCAGCGTAGCTGGGACTAGCCCCGGGGAGCTGTTTTTT. Residues: CASSVAGTSPGELFF. V gene TRBV9 combines with J gene TRBJ2-2; 9 bases agree with TRBD2. The CDR3 has 15 residues. After removal of 0 bases from V and 6 bases from J, the junction contained 3 bases not matched to a gene. The V gene's germline CDR1 is SGDLS and CDR2 YYNGEE.

The chain joins TRBV5-1 to TRBJ1-1; D gene unclear. V lost 0 bases, J lost 1 base, and 10 bases lay in between. The germline gives CDR1 SGHRS, CDR2 YFSETQ. This CDR3 region has 15 residues. CDR3 region: CASSLVVRSNTEAFF. The CDR3 region has the DNA TGCGCCAGCAGCTTGGTCGTCAGGTCGAACACTGAAGCTTTCTTT.

V usage is TRBV5-1 and J usage is TRBJ2-7, with a possible D match to TRBD2 (6 bases). Germline loops: CDR1 SGHRS, CDR2 YFSETQ. V lost 4 bases to trimming and J lost 2 bases, with 13 bases between them. This CDR3 contains 14 residues. In DNA, the CDR3 is TGCGCCAGCAGCGCGGGACCGACGGCCTACGAGCAGTACTTC. This sequence encodes CASSAGPTAYEQYF.

The chain recombines TRBV20-1 with TRBJ2-7, with D perhaps TRBD2 (5 bases). Germline-derived CDR1 and CDR2 are DFQATT and SNEGSKA (reference sequence). Trimming stripped 3 bases from V and 3 bases from J, with 6 bases between. This CDR3 is 11 amino acids long. This chain's CDR3 is CSASGNYEQYF. DNA for the CDR3: TGCAGTGCTAGCGGGAACTACGAGCAGTACTTC.

V gene TRBV5-4 combines with J gene TRBJ2-1; tentatively, D is TRBD2 (6 bases). Trimming stripped 4 bases from V and 1 base from J, with 9 bases between. The length of the CDR3 is 14 residues. Per germline, CDR1 SGHNT and CDR2 YYREEE (reference sequence). Here the CDR3 reads CASSPAGSYNEQFF. CDR3 DNA sequence: TGTGCCAGCAGCCCCGCGGGATCCTACAATGAGCAGTTCTTC.

The chain couples TRBV4-1 to TRBJ1-2; TRBD1 is a possible D gene (6 bases). Trimming took off 6 bases at V and 1 base at J, with 9 bases between the two ends. There are 13 residues in the CDR3. The germline gives CDR1 MGHRA, CDR2 YSYEKL. The CDR3 nucleotides are TGCGCCAGCAGGTCGGACAGTAACTATGGCTACACCTTC. This sequence encodes CASRSDSNYGYTF.

J is TRBJ1-1 and V is TRBV5-1; 9 bases agree with TRBD1. With 3 bases clipped from V and 0 bases from J, the junction kept 6 bases outside the gene matches. The CDR3 is 16 residues long. Germline loops: CDR1 SGHRS, CDR2 YFSETQ. CDR3 residues: CASSSGQGVLNTEAFF. The CDR3 coding sequence is TGCGCCAGCAGCTCGGGACAGGGTGTGTTGAACACTGAAGCTTTCTTT.

The gene calls are TRBV10-3 and TRBJ2-2; possible D gene TRBD2, 6 bases. This CDR3 comprises 15 residues. The ends were cut back, 7 bases at V and 7 bases at J, with 19 bases in the middle. Germline-derived CDR1 and CDR2 are ENHRY and SYGVKD. DNA of the CDR3: TGTGCCATCACCAGCTTTTCGGGAGTGGGCGGGGAGCTGTTTTTT. Translation: CAITSFSGVGGELFF.